This TCR beta chain is drawn from a study of post-analysis software for immune sequencing data (dated by TCRdb to 2015 to 2017). At the level of the whole study: Recorded disease courses included relapsing-remitting, secondary progressive and progressive-relapsing multiple sclerosis, with some patients lacking subtype annotation. A subset of samples was prepared in parallel using single-end sample barcoding, then pooled and co-amplified after Illumina adapter ligation. The patient repertoires were compared against 11 previously published healthy control repertoires obtained from donors aged 6 to 25 years.

Trimming takes 3 bases off V and 3 bases off J; junction bases not matched to a gene: 6. The CDR3 measures 15 amino acids from cysteine to phenylalanine. Solely the CDR3 DNA is kept, with 45 bases framed from the first base. The germline V gene yields KGHDR for CDR1 and SFDVKD for CDR2. The research as a whole found: Strong co-clustering of samples prepared in the same batch was shown by direct clustering with F measure, prompting a batch-effect correction. Compared with controls, multiple sclerosis patients had significantly lower normalized Chao1 diversity, a finding suggesting substantial peripheral T-cell clonal expansion. Significantly higher frequencies in patients than in controls were found for five or six TRBV segments, including TRBV5-6, TRBV5-1 and TRBV20-1. The control group was slightly older than the multiple sclerosis patient group.

TCR beta repertoires were profiled from peripheral blood of over 10 young patients with multiple sclerosis to demonstrate the VDJtools post-analysis software. Multiple sclerosis patients were children and adolescents aged roughly 6 to 15 years. This clonotype showed up just a few times. Which antigen it targets is not known. No base qualities exist here, and no much larger clone lies one base off it. Library preparation used PCR. TCRdb lists the instrument as Illumina HiSeq 2500. To reduce PCR and sequencing biases, unique molecular identifiers were incorporated into the TCR beta cDNA libraries. Per 1 to 10 million input T cells, approximately 500,000 cDNA molecules were obtained, such that each molecule approximated one T cell. Patient libraries were prepared and sequenced with the same protocol used for the earlier healthy control dataset. Within a given batch, samples were prepared together, multiplexed and sequenced on the same HiSeq lane. Per the original workflow: MIGEC handled the raw barcoded reads, throwing out single-read molecular identifier groups before consensus assembly and CDR3 extraction. Clonotype tables were post-analysed with VDJtools, normalizing diversity by down-sampling all datasets to the smallest sample size. Repertoire overlap clustering matched CDR3 amino acid but not nucleotide sequences to correct batch-related cross-sample contamination. The public reads were reanalyzed by TCRdb: fastp trimming at Q25, MiXCR alignment, in-frame beta chains only. Rows are unified per CDR3 protein, each entry keeping the most common DNA and genes. The V and J calls, along with clone size, are taken from TCRdb and not from the paper's own processing. Counted in this sample were a few hundred thousand distinct CDR3 sequences; less than 40% of them appeared once. The top ten constitute around an eighth of the sample.

The specimen sequenced was blood. The rearranged chain carries TRBV24-1 and TRBJ2-5; 7 central nucleotides agree with TRBD2. This clonotype was sampled from a girl aged 10-17 years with multiple sclerosis. The nucleotides are TGTGCCACCAGTGATCCCTATGGGGGGGAAGAGACCCAGTACTTC. Translation gives CATSDPYGGEETQYF.